The 21 T cell receptor beta chains in this list originate from one sample, sequenced in a study of T-cell reconstitution after alpha-beta-depleted transplantation in children. As it was prepared, the TCRbeta library received unique molecular identifiers. TCRdb redid the calling of the PCR reads with MiXCR, one entry per CDR3 protein. The table records under 750,000 distinct CDR3 sequences, about 21% of them present only once. The starting material was PBMCs, mostly from graft donor cells, obtained 360 days after TCRalphabeta/CD19-depleted stem cell transplant. The receptor set was obtained from a boy under two years old who had a stem cell transplant for acute myeloid leukemia, so the T cells may come from the graft donor.

The CDR3 coding sequence is TGCAGTGCTAGAGATGAGGCACAGTTGGACTACGAGCAGTACGTC. Its translation is CSARDEAQLDYEQYV. V gene TRBV20-1 combines with J gene TRBJ2-7; the D is unclear. The CDR3 length is 15 residues. From germline, CDR1 is DFQATT and CDR2 SNEGSKA (reference sequence). With 0 bases removed from V and 3 bases from J, the gap between germline ends came to 15 bases.

The V call is TRBV5-1, the J call TRBJ1-1; D gene unclear. The CDR3 runs to 13 residues. The V and J ends lost 0 bases and 4 bases respectively, with 7 bases between them. In germline, CDR1 is SGHRS, CDR2 YFSETQ. The CDR3: CASSLGSGTEAFF. In DNA, the CDR3 is TGCGCCAGCAGCTTGGGCAGCGGCACTGAAGCTTTCTTT.

At least ten counts were recorded for this clonotype. The rearrangement joins TRBV7-9 to TRBJ1-1, with D maybe TRBD1 (5 bases). Trimming shortened V by 2 bases and J by 4 bases, and 17 bases separated the two germline ends. From germline, CDR1 is SEHNR and CDR2 FQNEAQ (reference sequence). CDR3 length: 16 amino acids. CDR3 amino acids: CASSLWGVGVVTEAFF. CDR3 DNA sequence: TGTGCCAGCAGCTTATGGGGAGTGGGGGTGGTCACTGAAGCTTTCTTT.

In DNA, the CDR3 is TGTGCCAGCAGTTACTCTAGTGTGACTAGTTTTTCTGAGCAGTTCTTC. Translated: CASSYSSVTSFSEQFF. This chain uses TRBV6-5 with TRBJ2-1, with a tentative D call TRBD2 (6 bases). V lost 0 bases and J 9 bases, leaving 18 bases between the germline ends. CDR1 is MNHEY, CDR2 SVGAGI, per germline. The CDR3 consists of 16 residues.

In regard to this clonotype: A single base separates this from a much larger clone, so it may be a read error. The chain's CDR3 is CASRDTGSETQYF. Here the CDR3 DNA reads TGTGCCTCCAGAGATACGGGGTCAGAGACCCAGTACTTC. The V and J genes are TRBV24-1 and TRBJ2-5; possibly TRBD2 for D (5 bases). Germline V CDR1 and CDR2: KGHDR, SFDVKD. The CDR3 consists of 13 residues.

This chain uses TRBV7-7 with TRBJ2-5; D unclear. CDR3 length: 15 residues. V lost 0 bases, J lost 5 bases, and 13 bases lay in between. Germline V lookup: CDR1 SSHAT, CDR2 FNYEAQ (reference sequence). This CDR3 reads CASSLAVSVWETQYF. DNA for the CDR3: TGTGCCAGCAGCTTAGCGGTTTCGGTCTGGGAGACCCAGTACTTC.

This clonotype came up many times. V and J are TRBV13 and TRBJ1-5; possibly TRBD1 for D (6 bases). V was cut by 3 bases and J by 2 bases, with 11 bases left in between. The CDR3 extends over 15 amino acids. CDR1 and CDR2 from the germline V gene are PRHDT and FYEKMQ (reference sequence). The CDR3 region is CASSFSGVGNQPQHF. CDR3 in DNA: TGTGCCAGCAGCTTCTCAGGGGTTGGCAATCAGCCCCAGCATTTT.

The V call is TRBV25-1, the J call TRBJ2-2; no clear D. Trimming took 3 bases from V and 6 from J, leaving 14 bases between them. Germline V gene lookup returns CDR1 MGHDK and CDR2 SYGVNS. This CDR3 has 15 residues. The chain's CDR3 is CASSDWAKGPGELFF. CDR3 sequence (DNA): TGTGCCAGCAGTGACTGGGCCAAGGGCCCCGGGGAGCTGTTTTTT.

This clonotype was observed a handful of times. This chain connects TRBV28 to TRBJ1-2; 8 bases are shared with TRBD1. Germline V lookup: CDR1 MDHEN, CDR2 SYDVKM. V dropped 8 bases and J dropped 7; count of bases not matched to a gene: 3. This CDR3 contains 11 residues. CDR3 region: CASAGGGGYTF. As DNA, the CDR3 is TGTGCCAGCGCAGGGGGCGGTGGCTACACCTTC.

The table lists this clonotype with many counts. V is TRBV7-9 and J is TRBJ2-5, with no clear D. The CDR3 has 16 residues. Trimming took off 1 base at V and 2 bases at J, with 14 bases between the two ends. Germline-derived CDR1 and CDR2 are SEHNR and FQNEAQ (reference sequence). The CDR3 loop is CASSLEGGSPQETQYF. The CDR3 nucleotides read TGTGCCAGCAGCTTAGAGGGTGGCAGCCCACAAGAGACCCAGTACTTC.

This clonotype was observed at least ten times. The chain combines TRBV29-1 with TRBJ2-1; D call uncertain. Germline V CDR1 and CDR2: SQVTM, ANQGSEA. CDR3 size: 11 residues. The germline V and J ends were trimmed by 5 bases and 2 bases, with 4 bases remaining between them. DNA of the CDR3: TGCAGCGTTACCGCCTACAATGAGCAGTTCTTC. It encodes CSVTAYNEQFF.

The chain links TRBV7-9 to TRBJ1-2; D unclear. This CDR3 has 15 amino acids. V lost 5 bases to trimming and J lost 5 bases, with 18 bases between them. Germline V lookup: CDR1 SEHNR, CDR2 FQNEAQ (reference sequence). Written as DNA, the CDR3 is TGTGCCAGCAGCCTCGGGGTGCCAGCTGAGTATGGCTACACCTTC. It specifies CASSLGVPAEYGYTF.

This rearrangement joins TRBV10-3 to TRBJ2-7; no firm D call. V was clipped by 5 bases and J by 2 bases, with 16 bases between them. This CDR3 has 15 residues. Germline V gene sequence: CDR1 ENHRY, CDR2 SYGVKD. The CDR3 sequence is CAISWGQVSPYEQYF. The CDR3 DNA reads as TGTGCCATCAGTTGGGGTCAAGTCTCTCCCTACGAGCAGTACTTC.

The sample holds a few counts of this clonotype. This rearrangement joins TRBV6-5 to TRBJ2-3; D may correspond to TRBD1 or TRBD2 (6 bases each). Germline assignment: CDR1 MNHEY and CDR2 SVGAGI. This CDR3 is built from 16 residues. The V end lost 2 bases, the J end lost 3 bases, and 15 bases lay between the germline ends. CDR3 nucleotides: TGTGCCAGCAGTTACCGCCGGGGGCGATTGACAGATACGCAGTATTTT. Protein sequence: CASSYRRGRLTDTQYF.

V usage is TRBV12-3 or TRBV12-4 and J usage is TRBJ2-7; possibly TRBD1 for D (6 bases). The CDR3 is made up of 10 amino acids. With 8 bases removed from V and 9 bases from J, the gap between germline ends came to 11 bases. CDR3 bases: TGTGCCAGCGGGCCAGGGGCGCAGTACTTC. This gives the protein CASGPGAQYF.

This clonotype was counted between two and nine times. The rearrangement links TRBV20-1 to TRBJ2-1; unclear D gene. Germline V gene sequence: CDR1 DFQATT, CDR2 SNEGSKA (reference sequence). The CDR3 sequence is 17 residues long. V lost 7 bases, J lost 7 bases, and 29 bases lay in between. Here the CDR3 reads CSVVLSPGTTHLNEQFF. The DNA of the CDR3 is TGCAGTGTTGTCCTCAGCCCAGGAACAACTCACCTGAATGAGCAGTTCTTC.

This clonotype was observed at least ten times. This chain connects TRBV12-3 or TRBV12-4 to TRBJ1-3; D might be TRBD1 (5 bases). Trimming took 5 bases from V and 3 from J, leaving 11 bases between them. The CDR3 runs 14 residues. The CDR3 sequence is CASSQQGGGNTIYF. The CDR3 coding sequence is TGTGCCAGCAGTCAGCAGGGTGGTGGAAACACCATATATTTT.

This chain joins TRBV9 and TRBJ2-1, with a possible D match to TRBD2 (6 bases). Between the trimmed V and J ends, which lost 2 bases and 8 bases, there was a span of 14 bases. Germline V gene sequence: CDR1 SGDLS, CDR2 YYNGEE. The CDR3 covers 14 residues. CDR3 nucleotides: TGTGCCAGCAGCGTTTGGACGGGGGACCATGAGCAGTTCTTC. Translating it yields CASSVWTGDHEQFF. The whole variable domain, filled in from reference TRBV9 and TRBJ2-1, reads DSGVTQTPKHLITATGQRVTLRCSPRSGDLSVYWYQQSLDQGLQFLIQYYNGEERAKGNILERFSAQQFPDLHSELNLSSLELGDSALYFCASSVWTGDHEQFFGPGTRLTVL.

This clonotype was found many times. The chain carries TRBV29-1 and TRBJ2-5; 7 nucleotides match TRBD1. Trimming removed 6 bases from V and 3 bases from J; junction bases left unmatched: 7. CDR1 is SQVTM and CDR2 is ANQGSEA in the germline V gene. This CDR3 has 13 amino acids. DNA of the CDR3: TGCAGCGTCCAGGGACAGCCTAAAGAGACCCAGTACTTC. This sequence encodes CSVQGQPKETQYF.

This clonotype showed up just a few times. The chain combines TRBV25-1 with TRBJ2-1, with 7 bases aligning to TRBD1. Germline V gene sequence: CDR1 MGHDK, CDR2 SYGVNS. The CDR3 is 13 amino acids. V was pared by 4 bases and J by 7 bases, with 4 bases of the junction left unmatched. The CDR3 sequence: CASSVTGTNEQFF. CDR3 sequence (DNA): TGTGCCAGCAGTGTGACAGGGACGAATGAGCAGTTCTTC.

There are a few counts of this clonotype. The chain joins TRBV20-1 to TRBJ1-5; D is unresolved. Looked up from germline, CDR1 is DFQATT and CDR2 is SNEGSKA (reference sequence). Trimming took 1 base from V and 3 from J, leaving 10 bases between them. The CDR3 spans 14 residues. The CDR3 DNA follows: TGCAGTGCTAGAGGGAGAGACACCAATCAGCCCCAGCATTTT. Its translation: CSARGRDTNQPQHF.